The 19 T cell receptor beta chains in this list originate from one sample, sequenced in a study of cytomegalovirus exposure and HLA in healthy donors. PCR used 60 Vbeta primers and 13 Jbeta primers. Sequencing was performed with immunoSEQ multiplex PCR; in TCRdb, only in-frame clones are kept and a portion is missing. The sample records 200,000 or so clones, 82% being singletons. The sequencing sample was made of PBMCs. All receptors derive from a woman under 30 in good health and CMV-seronegative.

The chain carries TRBV27 and TRBJ2-5, with D perhaps TRBD2 (6 bases). V lost 5 bases, J lost 3 bases, and 13 bases lay in between. The CDR3 spans 14 residues. Looked up from germline, CDR1 is MNHEY and CDR2 is SMNVEV (reference sequence). The CDR3, as DNA: TGTGCCAGCAGTCCGCGGACGGGAGAAGAGACCCAGTACTTC. As protein: CASSPRTGEETQYF.

The V call is TRBV27, the J call TRBJ2-7, with D possibly matching TRBD1 (6 bases). The CDR3 spans 14 residues. The V and J ends lost 2 bases and 3 bases respectively, with 11 bases between them. Looked up from germline, CDR1 is MNHEY and CDR2 is SMNVEV (reference sequence). The CDR3 protein is CASSLLGQNYEQYF. DNA of the CDR3: TGTGCCAGCAGTTTACTAGGACAGAACTACGAGCAGTACTTC.

V is TRBV11-1 and J is TRBJ1-1, with D unclear. This CDR3 is 11 amino acids long. Trimming shortened V by 5 bases and J by 6 bases, and 7 bases separated the two germline ends. Germline V gene data show CDR1 as SGHAT and CDR2 as FQDESV (reference sequence). CDR3 residues: CASSLTAEAFF. The CDR3 DNA follows: TGTGCCAGCAGCCTAACAGCTGAAGCTTTCTTT.

This chain uses TRBV5-1 with TRBJ1-1; D is perhaps TRBD1 (5 bases). Germline-derived CDR1 and CDR2 are SGHRS and YFSETQ. V lost 5 bases, J lost 3 bases, and 14 bases lay in between. The CDR3 spans 14 residues. CDR3 sequence: CASSRDLGDTEAFF. The CDR3, as DNA: TGCGCCAGCAGTCGGGACTTGGGGGACACTGAAGCTTTCTTT.

V gene TRBV5-1 combines with J gene TRBJ2-5; possibly TRBD1 for D (7 bases). V was pared by 2 bases and J by 4 bases, with 24 bases between. This CDR3 contains 18 residues. Germline V gene data show CDR1 as SGHRS and CDR2 as YFSETQ. The DNA of the CDR3 is TGCGCCAGCAGCTTACGACAGGGAGTAGCGGTCGGGGCAGAGACCCAGTACTTC. Its translation is CASSLRQGVAVGAETQYF.

This clone appeared a few times. The chain is built from TRBV5-1 and TRBJ2-2; D perhaps matches TRBD2 (5 bases). The CDR3 extends over 15 amino acids. The V end lost 4 bases, the J end lost 6 bases, and 16 bases lay between the germline ends. Germline V gives CDR1 SGHRS, CDR2 YFSETQ. This CDR3 reads CASSPAPERAGELFF. As DNA, the CDR3 is TGCGCCAGCAGCCCGGCTCCGGAGAGGGCCGGGGAGCTGTTTTTT.

The chain has TRBV10-3 and TRBJ1-4; 7 positions match TRBD1. After removal of 8 bases from V and 8 bases from J, the junction contained 5 bases not matched to a gene. Germline CDR1 reads ENHRY; CDR2 reads SYGVKD. The CDR3 has 12 residues. This CDR3 is CAIRDRDEKLFF. CDR3 in DNA: TGTGCCATCCGAGACAGGGACGAAAAACTGTTTTTT.

The rearrangement uses TRBV5-6 and TRBJ1-1; 8 bases line up with TRBD1. CDR3 length: 13 residues. V was clipped by 6 bases and J by 1 base; unmatched bases: 2. The V gene's germline CDR1 is SGHDT and CDR2 YYEEEE. In DNA form, the CDR3 reads TGTGCCAGCACCGGGACAGGGAACACTGAAGCTTTCTTT. It specifies CASTGTGNTEAFF. Combining the CDR3 with reference TRBV5-6 and TRBJ1-1 gives the whole variable domain DAGVTQSPTHLIKTRGQQVTLRCSPKSGHDTVSWYQQALGQGPQFIFQYYEEEERQRGNFPDRFSGHQFPNYSSELNVNALLLGDSALYLCASTGTGNTEAFFGQGTRLTVV.

V and J are TRBV9 and TRBJ2-2; 8 nucleotides agree with TRBD1. The CDR3 runs 15 residues. Trimming took 5 bases from V and 6 from J; bases not matched to a gene: 9. CDR1 and CDR2 from the germline V gene are SGDLS and YYNGEE. In DNA, the CDR3 is TGTGCCAGCAGTCGGGACAGGCCACCCCCCGGGGAGCTGTTTTTT. Amino acid sequence: CASSRDRPPPGELFF.

The chain combines TRBV4-1 with TRBJ2-7, with D hard to call. V was shortened by 0 bases and J by 3 bases, with 12 bases between the two germline ends. The CDR3 runs to 15 residues. Germline V CDR1 and CDR2: MGHRA, YSYEKL. CDR3 sequence reads: CASSQENGRDYEQYF. CDR3 sequence (DNA): TGCGCCAGCAGCCAAGAAAACGGTAGAGACTACGAGCAGTACTTC.

This chain connects TRBV28 to TRBJ1-4; possible D gene TRBD1, 6 bases. CDR3 size: 14 residues. Germline V gene sequence: CDR1 MDHEN, CDR2 SYDVKM. V was pared by 3 bases and J by 6 bases, with 11 bases between. In nucleotides, the CDR3 is TGTGCCAGCAGTTTCAGGGGATGGGATGAAAAACTGTTTTTT. Its protein is CASSFRGWDEKLFF.

V gene TRBV27 combines with J gene TRBJ2-7, with TRBD2 matching 9 bases. Germline V CDR1 and CDR2: MNHEY, SMNVEV (reference sequence). CDR3 length equals 18 residues. The V gene end was trimmed by 8 bases and the J gene end by 5 bases; junction bases not matched to a gene: 22. CDR3 amino acids: CASCLRGVVAGVVNEQYF. The CDR3 bases are TGTGCCAGCTGCCTCAGGGGAGTCGTAGCGGGAGTTGTCAACGAGCAGTACTTC.

This chain uses TRBV5-1 with TRBJ1-3; tentative D call: TRBD1 (5 bases). Germline V gives CDR1 SGHRS, CDR2 YFSETQ. The CDR3 length is 16 residues. V gave up 3 bases and J gave up 0 bases, with 13 bases separating them. The CDR3 region is CASSSGLTSSGNTIYF. The CDR3 DNA sequence: TGCGCCAGCAGCTCGGGACTTACAAGCTCTGGAAACACCATATATTTT.

In nucleotides, the CDR3 is TGCGCCAGCAGCTTATCGGCTAGCGGGAACAATGAGCAGTTCTTC. Its protein product is CASSLSASGNNEQFF. The V and J genes are TRBV5-1 and TRBJ2-1, with TRBD2 matching over 9 bases. Germline V gene data show CDR1 as SGHRS and CDR2 as YFSETQ. CDR3 length: 15 residues. V shed 2 bases and J 5 bases; nucleotides not matched to a gene: 5.

This chain uses TRBV5-1 with TRBJ2-1, with 9 bases aligning to TRBD2. J gave up 5 bases and V 0 bases, and 3 bases lay outside the gene matches. The CDR3 is made up of 15 amino acids. Germline-derived CDR1 and CDR2 are SGHRS and YFSETQ. This CDR3 is CASSLEAGGHNEQFF. DNA of the CDR3: TGCGCCAGCAGCTTGGAAGCGGGGGGCCACAATGAGCAGTTCTTC.

The chain employs TRBV5-1 and TRBJ2-1, with 8 positions matching TRBD2. This CDR3 is built from 16 residues. V was pared by 6 bases and J by 8 bases, with 16 bases of the junction left unmatched. Looked up from germline, CDR1 is SGHRS and CDR2 is YFSETQ. DNA of the CDR3: TGCGCCAGCATGGAGCCAGCGGGAGCGGTACGGGATGAGCAGTTCTTC. The encoded protein is CASMEPAGAVRDEQFF.

This clone was observed a handful of times. The gene calls are TRBV7-6 and TRBJ2-5, with D possibly TRBD1 on 5 matching bases. CDR3 size: 14 residues. The germline V and J ends were trimmed by 4 bases and 5 bases, with 14 bases remaining between them. Per germline, CDR1 SGHVS and CDR2 FNYEAQ. The CDR3 region is CASSSTATSETQYF. CDR3 in DNA: TGTGCCAGCAGCTCGACAGCGACGTCGGAGACCCAGTACTTC.

The gene calls are TRBV27 and TRBJ2-1; TRBD2 aligns across 8 bases. This CDR3 spans 13 amino acids. V lost 6 bases to trimming and J lost 12 bases; unmatched junction nucleotides: 10. The germline V gene encodes CDR1 MNHEY and CDR2 SMNVEV (reference sequence). The CDR3 bases are TGTGCCAGCAGAATGGACCCAGCGGGGGCGCAGTTCTTC. Encoded protein: CASRMDPAGAQFF.

The V call is TRBV9, the J call TRBJ2-7; TRBD2 might be the D (6 bases). This CDR3 is 13 amino acids long. Between the trimmed V and J ends, which lost 0 bases and 7 bases, there was a span of 11 bases. Per germline, CDR1 SGDLS and CDR2 YYNGEE. The CDR3 region is CASSVAGAGEQYF. For the CDR3, the DNA is TGTGCCAGCAGCGTAGCCGGGGCGGGGGAGCAGTACTTC.